These 15 T cell receptor beta chains originate from one sample sequenced in a study of shared clonotypes between healthy human individuals (dated by TCRdb to the early 2020s). Library method: the immunoSEQ multiplex PCR assay. TCRdb re-hosts the immuneACCESS table, in-frame sequences only. Its copies lack some clones; in the studies checked, an unresolved V gene accounts for under half of them, and the cause for the rest is not known. The sample table lists 950,000 to 1,300,000 clones, approximately 68% of them with a count of one. The top ten clones comprise about 1.5% of the sample. The sample was memory CD4+ T cells sorted from blood. The cell subset or site tag for this specimen amounts to: CD45RA-negative fraction. The source of these receptors is a man aged 18 to 35 in good health.

The J gene is TRBJ2-3, the V gene TRBV12-5, with D perhaps matching TRBD1 (5 bases). CDR3 length: 16 amino acids. V was clipped by 0 bases and J by 0 bases, with 10 bases between them. From germline, CDR1 is LGHNT and CDR2 FRNRAP. The CDR3 nucleotides are TGTGCTAGTGGTTTGGTACTCGCAGGGAGCACAGATACGCAGTATTTT. It encodes CASGLVLAGSTDTQYF.

The chain employs TRBV25-1 and TRBJ2-2; D gene uncertain. The CDR3 spans 14 residues. The ends were cut back, 2 bases at V and 6 bases at J, with 10 bases in the middle. CDR1 and CDR2 (germline): MGHDK, SYGVNS. Written as DNA, the CDR3 is TGTGCCAGCAGTGAAGAAGGAAGGTCCGGGGAGCTGTTTTTT. Translation gives CASSEEGRSGELFF.

The chain uses TRBV6-1 and TRBJ2-5; D perhaps matches TRBD2 (5 bases). The CDR3 is 12 amino acids. V lost 4 bases and J lost 5, with 8 bases in between. Germline assignment: CDR1 MNHNS and CDR2 SASEGT. This chain's CDR3 is CASSARGETQYF. The DNA of the CDR3 is TGTGCCAGCAGTGCGAGAGGGGAGACCCAGTACTTC.

The chain employs TRBV5-1 and TRBJ1-4; a weak D match, TRBD1 (6 bases). In germline, CDR1 is SGHRS, CDR2 YFSETQ. The CDR3 is 13 amino acids. V was trimmed by 4 bases and J by 5 bases, leaving 9 bases between them. The CDR3 region is CASSRGGNEKLFF. Here the CDR3 DNA reads TGCGCCAGCAGCAGAGGGGGGAATGAAAAACTGTTTTTT.

The CDR3 sequence is CASSTTGEGQYF. In DNA, the CDR3 is TGTGCCAGCAGCACCACAGGGGAGGGGCAGTACTTC. The chain combines TRBV11-3 with TRBJ2-5, with D possibly called TRBD1 or TRBD2 (7 bases each). The CDR3 is 12 amino acids. Germline V gives CDR1 SGHNT, CDR2 YENEEA. V was shortened by 5 bases and J by 11 bases, with 15 bases between the two germline ends. The full variable domain, its missing parts supplied by reference TRBV11-3 and TRBJ2-5, is EAGVVQSPRYKIIEKKQPVAFWCNPISGHNTLYWYLQNLGQGPELLIRYENEEAVDDSQLPKDRFSAERLKGVDSTLKIQPAELGDSAVYLCASSTTGEGQYFGPGTRLLVL.

This chain uses TRBV4-3 with TRBJ2-3; D is possibly TRBD2 (5 bases). CDR3 length: 16 amino acids. Trimming cost V 0 bases and J 0 bases, with 10 bases left between them. Germline V gene lookup returns CDR1 LGHNA and CDR2 YSLEER. CDR3 in DNA: TGCGCCAGCAGCCAAGATTCTAGCCCTAGCACAGATACGCAGTATTTT. Its translation: CASSQDSSPSTDTQYF.

Concerning this clone: Other DNA sequences within the sample encode an identical CDR3. This sequence joins TRBV29-1 and TRBJ2-5; unclear D gene. This CDR3 region has 11 residues. Between the trimmed V and J ends, which lost 4 bases and 5 bases, there was a span of 8 bases. Germline V gene sequence: CDR1 SQVTM, CDR2 ANQGSEA. The CDR3 coding sequence is TGCAGCGTTGGACTGGCGGAGACCCAGTACTTC. This translates into CSVGLAETQYF.

V and J are TRBV7-9 and TRBJ2-1, with no clear D. V lost 0 bases to trimming and J lost 0 bases, with 6 bases between them. This CDR3 has 15 amino acids. Germline assignment: CDR1 SEHNR and CDR2 FQNEAQ (reference sequence). For the CDR3, the DNA is TGTGCCAGCAGCTTAGCCAGGAACTCCTACAATGAGCAGTTCTTC. Protein: CASSLARNSYNEQFF.

The CDR3 here is CASSDSNSRGKGTDTQYF. CDR3 DNA sequence: TGCGCCAGCAGTGACTCAAACTCCAGGGGGAAGGGGACAGATACGCAGTATTTT. V gene TRBV10-1 combines with J gene TRBJ2-3; 7 bases line up with TRBD1. From germline, CDR1 is WNHNN and CDR2 SYGVQD (reference sequence). The trim removed 3 bases at V and 3 bases at J, leaving 15 bases unmatched. The length of the CDR3 is 18 residues.

The chain combines TRBV6-6 with TRBJ1-2, with 8 bases lining up with TRBD1. J lost 2 bases, V lost 7 bases, and 3 bases had no gene match. This CDR3 has 13 residues. CDR1 and CDR2 (germline): MNHNY, SVGAGI (reference sequence). CDR3 protein: CASMDRVNYGYTF. CDR3 sequence (DNA): TGTGCCAGCATGGACAGGGTAAACTATGGCTACACCTTC.

This rearrangement joins TRBV2 to TRBJ1-4; 8 bases line up with TRBD1. CDR3 length equals 14 residues. The J segment lost 7 bases and the V segment lost 4 bases, leaving 5 bases of the junction unmatched. Per germline, CDR1 SNHLY and CDR2 FYNNEI. The CDR3 protein is CASSVDRVAEKLFF. CDR3 in DNA: TGTGCCAGCAGTGTGGACAGGGTCGCTGAAAAACTGTTTTTT.

This clone was counted a few times. This sample also contains other DNA sequences that code for the same CDR3. The chain carries TRBV30 and TRBJ2-2; perhaps TRBD1 as D (5 bases). The germline V and J ends were trimmed by 0 bases and 6 bases, with 5 bases remaining between them. The CDR3 extends over 12 amino acids. Germline V CDR1 and CDR2: GTSNPN, SVGIG (reference sequence). The chain's CDR3 is CAWSVGAGELFF. The CDR3 region has the DNA TGTGCCTGGAGTGTAGGGGCCGGGGAGCTGTTTTTT.

The chain links TRBV18 to TRBJ2-3; 8 nucleotides match TRBD1. This CDR3 is 16 amino acids long. Looked up from germline, CDR1 is KGHSH and CDR2 is LQKENI. V lost 10 bases to trimming and J lost 2 bases; unmatched junction nucleotides: 14. CDR3 region: CATRRPGTGTTDTQYF. CDR3 nucleotide sequence: TGTGCCACCCGGAGGCCTGGGACAGGCACCACAGATACGCAGTATTTT.

The CDR3, as DNA: TGTGCCAGCAGTTCGGCAGGTTTGGACAACGAGCAGTACTTC. Translation: CASSSAGLDNEQYF. This chain links TRBV27 with TRBJ2-7; D possibly corresponds to TRBD1 (5 bases). This CDR3 is built from 14 residues. V was clipped by 4 bases and J by 5 bases, with 15 bases between them. Germline-derived CDR1 and CDR2 are MNHEY and SMNVEV (reference sequence).

The CDR3 here is CASSAGGSSTDTQYF. The CDR3 DNA sequence: TGCGCCAGCAGCGCTGGGGGGTCTAGCACAGATACGCAGTATTTT. The chain links TRBV5-1 to TRBJ2-3; D is perhaps TRBD2 (6 bases). This CDR3 spans 15 amino acids. The V end lost 4 bases, the J end lost 0 bases, and 12 bases lay between the germline ends. CDR1 is SGHRS and CDR2 is YFSETQ in the germline V gene. Combining the CDR3 with reference TRBV5-1 and TRBJ2-3 gives the whole variable domain KAGVTQTPRYLIKTRGQQVTLSCSPISGHRSVSWYQQTPGQGLQFLFEYFSETQRNKGNFPGRFSGRQFSNSRSEMNVSTLELGDSALYLCASSAGGSSTDTQYFGPGTRLTVL.